These T cell receptor beta chains were read from a single sample in a study of Ad26.COV2.S vaccination and SARS-CoV-2 variants. Sequencing used immunoSEQ multiplex PCR; TCRdb keeps in-frame clones, though not all of them. The repertoire includes roughly 250,000 clones, around nine tenths of them detected once, and nearly 3% sits in the top ten. The source material was peripheral blood, sampled in a trial of Ad26.COV2.S vaccine versus placebo. The receptor source for this set is a person aged 18-65 years who received the Ad26.COV2.S COVID-19 vaccine or a placebo. Each CDR3 is given with its conserved first and last residue. A D gene is named only where the DNA matches it firmly. Not every row has a clone size; where given, it reads once, few, many or a size class.

D gene: TRBD1; V gene: TRBV24-1; J gene: TRBJ1-2; clone size: .; CDR3 DNA: TGTGCCACCAGTGATTCGACAGGGCGGGGCTACACCTTC; CDR3 protein: CATSDSTGRGYTF
D gene: .; V gene: TRBV7-2; J gene: TRBJ2-1; clone size: .; CDR3 DNA: TGTGCCAGCAGCTTAGACAGGGCCCTGGTGGAGCAGTTCTTC; CDR3 protein: CASSLDRALVEQFF
D gene: .; V gene: TRBV6-5; J gene: TRBJ2-2; clone size: few; CDR3 DNA: TGTGCCAGCAAGAGGGACTGGGGTAACACCGGGGAGCTGTTTTTT; CDR3 protein: CASKRDWGNTGELFF
D gene: TRBD1; V gene: TRBV5-1; J gene: TRBJ2-3; clone size: .; CDR3 DNA: TGCGCCAGCAGCGAGGTCAGGGGGCGAGGAGATACGCAGTATTTT; CDR3 protein: CASSEVRGRGDTQYF
D gene: .; V gene: TRBV4-1; J gene: TRBJ2-7; clone size: .; CDR3 DNA: TGCGCCAGCAGCCAAAACCAGGAACTTCAGGACGAGCAGTACTTC; CDR3 protein: CASSQNQELQDEQYF
D gene: TRBD1; V gene: TRBV25-1; J gene: TRBJ1-1; clone size: few; CDR3 DNA: TGTGCCAGCGGGGACAGGGGGATCAACACTGAAGCTTTCTTT; CDR3 protein: CASGDRGINTEAFF
D gene: TRBD1; V gene: TRBV9; J gene: TRBJ2-2; clone size: .; CDR3 DNA: TGTGCCAGCAGCTTGAGGACAGGGGGGACCGGGGAGCTGTTTTTT; CDR3 protein: CASSLRTGGTGELFF
D gene: .; V gene: TRBV19; J gene: TRBJ2-4; clone size: .; CDR3 DNA: TGTGCCAGTAGTGACAGAAGAAAAAACATTCAGTACTTC; CDR3 protein: CASSDRRKNIQYF
D gene: .; V gene: TRBV19; J gene: TRBJ2-6; clone size: .; CDR3 DNA: TGTGCCAGTAGTATAGCCGTAAGGGGGTCTGGGGCCAACGTCCTGACTTTC; CDR3 protein: CASSIAVRGSGANVLTF
D gene: .; V gene: TRBV9; J gene: TRBJ1-6; clone size: .; CDR3 DNA: TGTGCCAGCAGCGTATGGGGGCAGGTCGACGCGGGTTCACCCCTCCACTTT; CDR3 protein: CASSVWGQVDAGSPLHF
D gene: TRBD2; V gene: TRBV19; J gene: TRBJ2-3; clone size: .; CDR3 DNA: TGTGCCAGTAGTGATCGACTAGCGGGAGCCACAGATACGCAGTATTTT; CDR3 protein: CASSDRLAGATDTQYF
D gene: .; V gene: TRBV6-2/TRBV6-3; J gene: TRBJ2-7; clone size: .; CDR3 DNA: TGTGCCAGCAGTGAGCCAGGGCTTCCCTACGAGCAGTACTTC; CDR3 protein: CASSEPGLPYEQYF
D gene: TRBD2; V gene: TRBV30; J gene: TRBJ2-1; clone size: .; CDR3 DNA: TGTGCCTGGTCGATCTGGAGGACTAGCGGACGCTCCTACAATGAGCAGTTCTTC; CDR3 protein: CAWSIWRTSGRSYNEQFF
D gene: TRBD1; V gene: TRBV3-1/TRBV3-2; J gene: TRBJ1-3; clone size: few; CDR3 DNA: TGTGCCAGCAGCCTTGGGACAGGGGGCACCATATATTTT; CDR3 protein: CASSLGTGGTIYF
D gene: .; V gene: TRBV6-1; J gene: TRBJ1-5; clone size: .; CDR3 DNA: TGTGCCAGCAGTGAAGTAATGGTATTGGGGAATCAGCCCCAGCATTTT; CDR3 protein: CASSEVMVLGNQPQHF
D gene: TRBD2; V gene: TRBV27; J gene: TRBJ2-5; clone size: .; CDR3 DNA: TGTGCCAGCAGTTTACTAGCGGACCAAGAGACCCAGTACTTC; CDR3 protein: CASSLLADQETQYF
D gene: .; V gene: TRBV14; J gene: TRBJ1-6; clone size: .; CDR3 DNA: TGTGCCAGCAGCCAAGATGGAAGGAATAATTCACCCCTCCACTTT; CDR3 protein: CASSQDGRNNSPLHF
D gene: .; V gene: TRBV5-5; J gene: TRBJ2-3; clone size: .; CDR3 DNA: TGTGCCAGCAGCTTGGATCTAAGGGGAAACACAGATACGCAGTATTTT; CDR3 protein: CASSLDLRGNTDTQYF